This T cell receptor (beta chain) was captured in a study of response to subunit inactivated influenza vaccine. TCRdb reanalysed the RT-PCR reads using MiXCR and keeps one entry per CDR3 protein. The sample has hundreds of thousands of distinct CDR3 sequences, around a fifth seen once. This clonotype was seen ten or more times. Germline V gene lookup returns CDR1 SGHRS and CDR2 YFSETQ. CDR3 length: 15 residues. Deletions cut 3 bases from V and 0 bases from J, with 10 bases between. The sequence was collected from a man aged 50-75 years who received an inactivated influenza vaccine. The chain combines TRBV5-1 with TRBJ1-3; D gene uncertain. The sequencing used PBMCs from blood, collected approximately 22 months after vaccination. In DNA, the CDR3 is TGCGCCAGCAGCTCGGACGGCTACTCTGGAAACACCATATATTTT. Residues: CASSSDGYSGNTIYF.